This TCR beta chain was identified in a study of blood T cell repertoires in COVID-19. This clone was detected a few times. The CDR3 length is 19 residues. Germline V gene lookup returns CDR1 SGHKS and CDR2 YYEKEE (reference sequence). Losses at the gene ends were 0 bases for V and 0 bases for J; bases not matched to a gene: 12. Original analysis: Estimation of nucleated cell counts was performed using reference gene primer amplification. Sequenced by immunoSEQ multiplex PCR; TCRdb stores in-frame clones only, minus some. V, J and clone size were drawn from that table, and D and trimming were deduced from the DNA. The sample consists of 150,000 or so clones, roughly 90% of them appearing once. In terms of age and location, participants ranged from about 18 to 89 years and lived in approximately 24 US areas.

Sample: PBMCs or T cells enriched from blood (not recorded which). The TCR comes from a woman between 50 and 59 years old who had recovered from COVID-19. V and J are TRBV5-5 and TRBJ1-1, with 9 bases aligning to TRBD1. CDR3 amino acids: CASSLVPAGTGRMNTEAFF. The CDR3 nucleotides are TGTGCCAGCAGCTTGGTCCCCGCGGGGACAGGGAGGATGAACACTGAAGCTTTCTTT.